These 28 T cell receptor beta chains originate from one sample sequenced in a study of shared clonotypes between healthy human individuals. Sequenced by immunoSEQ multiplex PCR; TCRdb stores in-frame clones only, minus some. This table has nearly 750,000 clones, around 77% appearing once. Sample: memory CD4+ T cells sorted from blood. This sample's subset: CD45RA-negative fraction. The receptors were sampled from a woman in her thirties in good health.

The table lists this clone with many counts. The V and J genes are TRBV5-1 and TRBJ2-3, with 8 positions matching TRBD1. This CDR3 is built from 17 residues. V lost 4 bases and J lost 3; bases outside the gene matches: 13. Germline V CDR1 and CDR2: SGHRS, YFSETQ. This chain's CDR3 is CASSLALADRETDTQYF. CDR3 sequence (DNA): TGCGCCAGCAGCCTAGCCCTGGCGGACAGGGAGACAGATACGCAGTATTTT.

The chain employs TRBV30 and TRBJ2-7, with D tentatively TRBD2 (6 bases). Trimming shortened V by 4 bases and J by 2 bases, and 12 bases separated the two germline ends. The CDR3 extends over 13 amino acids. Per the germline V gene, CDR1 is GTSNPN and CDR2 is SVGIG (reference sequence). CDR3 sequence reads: CAWTRLGTYEQYF. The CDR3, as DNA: TGTGCCTGGACTAGACTAGGAACCTACGAGCAGTACTTC. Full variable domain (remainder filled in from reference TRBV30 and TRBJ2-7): SQTIHQWPATLVQPVGSPLSLECTVEGTSNPNLYWYRQAAGRGLQLLFYSVGIGQISSEVPQNLSASRPQDRQFILSSKKLLLSDSGFYLCAWTRLGTYEQYFGPGTRLTVT.

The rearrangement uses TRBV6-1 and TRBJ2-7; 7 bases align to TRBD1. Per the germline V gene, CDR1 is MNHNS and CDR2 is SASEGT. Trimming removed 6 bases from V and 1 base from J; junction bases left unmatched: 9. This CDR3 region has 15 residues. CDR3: CASRPPNRGSYEQYF. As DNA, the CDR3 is TGTGCCAGCAGACCACCAAACAGGGGTTCCTACGAGCAGTACTTC.

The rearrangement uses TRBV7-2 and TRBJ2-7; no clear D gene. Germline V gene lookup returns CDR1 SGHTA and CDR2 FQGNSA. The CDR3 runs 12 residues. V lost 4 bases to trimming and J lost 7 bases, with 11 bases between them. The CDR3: CASSYRQLEQYF. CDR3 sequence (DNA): TGTGCCAGCAGCTATCGTCAGTTGGAGCAGTACTTC.

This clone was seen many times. For the CDR3, the DNA is TGTGCCAGCAGCTTAGGTCGACTAATGGAGACCCAGTACTTC. Translation: CASSLGRLMETQYF. J is TRBJ2-5 and V is TRBV7-8; maybe TRBD2 (5 bases). The V and J ends lost 1 base and 5 bases respectively, with 11 bases between them. From germline, CDR1 is SGHVS and CDR2 FQNEAQ. This CDR3 has 14 residues.

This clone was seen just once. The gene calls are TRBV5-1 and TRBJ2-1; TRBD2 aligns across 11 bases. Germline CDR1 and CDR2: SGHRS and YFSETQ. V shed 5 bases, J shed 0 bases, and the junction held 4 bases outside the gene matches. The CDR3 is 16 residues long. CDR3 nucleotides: TGCGCCAGCAGACTAGCGGGAGAGGGCTCCTACAATGAGCAGTTCTTC. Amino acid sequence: CASRLAGEGSYNEQFF.

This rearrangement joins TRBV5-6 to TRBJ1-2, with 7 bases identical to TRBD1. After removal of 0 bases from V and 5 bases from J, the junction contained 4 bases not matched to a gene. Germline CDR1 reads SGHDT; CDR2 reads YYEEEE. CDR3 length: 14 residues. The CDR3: CASSLEGQPYGYTF. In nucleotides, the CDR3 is TGTGCCAGCAGCTTGGAGGGACAGCCTTATGGCTACACCTTC.

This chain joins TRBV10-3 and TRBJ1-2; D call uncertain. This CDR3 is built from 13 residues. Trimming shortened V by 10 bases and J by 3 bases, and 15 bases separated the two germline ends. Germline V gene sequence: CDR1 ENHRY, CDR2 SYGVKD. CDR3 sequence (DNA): TGTGCCACCGAGGAGGGAGGGCACTATGGCTACACCTTC. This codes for CATEEGGHYGYTF.

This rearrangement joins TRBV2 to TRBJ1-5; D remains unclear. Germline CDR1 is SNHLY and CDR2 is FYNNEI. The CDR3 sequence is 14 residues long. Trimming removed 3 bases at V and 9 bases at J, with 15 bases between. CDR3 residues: CASSEGSYRGPQHF. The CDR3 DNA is TGTGCCAGCAGTGAGGGGTCTTACCGGGGGCCCCAGCATTTT.

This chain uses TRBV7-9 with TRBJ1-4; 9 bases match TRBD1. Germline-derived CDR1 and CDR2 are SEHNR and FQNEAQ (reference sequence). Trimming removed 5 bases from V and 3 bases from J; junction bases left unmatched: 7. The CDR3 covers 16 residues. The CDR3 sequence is CASSLTGGNANEKLFF. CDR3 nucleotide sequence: TGTGCCAGCAGCCTCACAGGGGGCAACGCTAATGAAAAACTGTTTTTT.

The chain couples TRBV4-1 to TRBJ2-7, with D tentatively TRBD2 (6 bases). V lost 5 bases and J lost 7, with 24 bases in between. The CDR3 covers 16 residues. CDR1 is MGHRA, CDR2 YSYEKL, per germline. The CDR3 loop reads CASSSDPGSKGLEQYF. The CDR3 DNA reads TGCGCCAGCAGCTCAGACCCCGGGAGCAAAGGGCTGGAGCAGTACTTC.

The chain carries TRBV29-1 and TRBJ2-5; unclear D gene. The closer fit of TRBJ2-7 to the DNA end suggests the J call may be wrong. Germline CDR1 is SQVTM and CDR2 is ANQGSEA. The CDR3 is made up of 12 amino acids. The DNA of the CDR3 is TGCAGCGTTGTTGGTGGGGACTACGAGCAGTACTTC. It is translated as CSVVGGDYEQYF.

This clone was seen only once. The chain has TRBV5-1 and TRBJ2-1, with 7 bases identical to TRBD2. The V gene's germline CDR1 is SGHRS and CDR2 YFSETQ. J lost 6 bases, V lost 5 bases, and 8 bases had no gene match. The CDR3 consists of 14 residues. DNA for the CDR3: TGCGCCAGCAGGGCCAGCGGGATCGGCAATGAGCAGTTCTTC. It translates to CASRASGIGNEQFF.

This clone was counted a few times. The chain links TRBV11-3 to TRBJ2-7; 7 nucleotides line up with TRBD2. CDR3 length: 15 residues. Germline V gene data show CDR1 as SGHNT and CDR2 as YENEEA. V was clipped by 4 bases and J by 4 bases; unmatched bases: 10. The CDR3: CASSWTSGTGYEQYF. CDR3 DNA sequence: TGTGCCAGCAGCTGGACCAGCGGGACGGGTTACGAGCAGTACTTC.

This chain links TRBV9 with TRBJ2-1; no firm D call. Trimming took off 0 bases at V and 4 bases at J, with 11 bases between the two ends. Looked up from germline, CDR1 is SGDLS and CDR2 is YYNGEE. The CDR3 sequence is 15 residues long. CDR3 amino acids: CASSVVVSPYNEQFF. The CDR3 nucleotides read TGTGCCAGCAGCGTAGTTGTGTCCCCTTACAATGAGCAGTTCTTC.

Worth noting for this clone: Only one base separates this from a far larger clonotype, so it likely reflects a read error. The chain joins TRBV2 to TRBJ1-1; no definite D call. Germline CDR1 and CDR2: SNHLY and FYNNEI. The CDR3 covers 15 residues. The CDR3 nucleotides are TGTGCCAGCAGTAACCGAAGACCTGAGAACGCTGAAGCTTTCTTT. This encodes CASSNRRPENAEAFF.

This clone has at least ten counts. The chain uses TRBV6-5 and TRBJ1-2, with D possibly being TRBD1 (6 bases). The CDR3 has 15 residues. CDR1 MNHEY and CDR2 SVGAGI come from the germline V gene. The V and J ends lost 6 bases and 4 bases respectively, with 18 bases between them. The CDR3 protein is CASRPGAGASYGYTF. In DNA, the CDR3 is TGTGCCAGCAGACCCGGGGCAGGGGCCTCCTATGGCTACACCTTC.

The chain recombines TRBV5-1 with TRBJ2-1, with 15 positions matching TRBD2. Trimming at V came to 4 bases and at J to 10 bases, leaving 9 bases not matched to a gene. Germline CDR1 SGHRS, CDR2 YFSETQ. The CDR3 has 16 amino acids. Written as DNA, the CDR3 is TGCGCCAGCAGCCCTGGACTAGCGGGAGGGCCCGGGGAGCAGTTCTTC. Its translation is CASSPGLAGGPGEQFF.

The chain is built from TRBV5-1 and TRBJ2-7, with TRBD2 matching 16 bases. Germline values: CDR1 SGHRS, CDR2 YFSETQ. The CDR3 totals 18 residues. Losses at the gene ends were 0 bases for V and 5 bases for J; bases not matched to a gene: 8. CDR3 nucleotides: TGCGCCAGCAGCTTGGCCCCCGGGACTAGCGGGAGGGTCCACGAGCAGTACTTC. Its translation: CASSLAPGTSGRVHEQYF.

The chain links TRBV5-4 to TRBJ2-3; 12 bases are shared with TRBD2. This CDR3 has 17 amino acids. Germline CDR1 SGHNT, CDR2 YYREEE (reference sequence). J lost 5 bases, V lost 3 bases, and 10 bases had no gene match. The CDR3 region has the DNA TGTGCCAGCAGCTACCTAACTAGCGGGAGGTCGGGAGATACGCAGTATTTT. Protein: CASSYLTSGRSGDTQYF.

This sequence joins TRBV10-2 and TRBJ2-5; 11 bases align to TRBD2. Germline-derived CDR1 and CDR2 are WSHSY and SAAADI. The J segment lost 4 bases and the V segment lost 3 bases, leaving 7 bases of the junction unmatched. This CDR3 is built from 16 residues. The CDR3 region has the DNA TGCGCCAGCAGTGATTCTAGCGGGAGGAGAACAGAGACCCAGTACTTC. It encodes CASSDSSGRRTETQYF.

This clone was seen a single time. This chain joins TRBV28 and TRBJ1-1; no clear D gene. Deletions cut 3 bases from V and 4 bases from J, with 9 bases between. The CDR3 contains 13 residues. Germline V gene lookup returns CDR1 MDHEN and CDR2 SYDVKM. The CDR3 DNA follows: TGTGCCAGCAGTTTGGACTCCCGCACTGAAGCTTTCTTT. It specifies CASSLDSRTEAFF. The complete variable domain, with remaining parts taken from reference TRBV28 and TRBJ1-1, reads DVKVTQSSRYLVKRTGEKVFLECVQDMDHENMFWYRQDPGLGLRLIYFSYDVKMKEKGDIPEGYSVSREKKERFSLILESASTNQTSMYLCASSLDSRTEAFFGQGTRLTVV.

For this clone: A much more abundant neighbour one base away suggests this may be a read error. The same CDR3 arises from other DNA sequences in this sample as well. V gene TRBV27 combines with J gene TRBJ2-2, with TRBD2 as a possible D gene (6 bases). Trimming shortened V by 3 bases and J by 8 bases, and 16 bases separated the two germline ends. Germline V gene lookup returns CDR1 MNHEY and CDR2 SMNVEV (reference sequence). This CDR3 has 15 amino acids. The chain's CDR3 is CASSFSLAGTGELFF. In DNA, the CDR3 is TGTGCCAGCAGTTTTTCTTTGGCGGGGACTGGGGAGCTGTTTTTT.

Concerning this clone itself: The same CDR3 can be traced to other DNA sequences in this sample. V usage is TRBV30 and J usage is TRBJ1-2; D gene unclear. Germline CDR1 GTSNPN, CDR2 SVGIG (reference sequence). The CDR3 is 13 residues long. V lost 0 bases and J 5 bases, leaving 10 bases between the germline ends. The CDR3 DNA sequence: TGTGCCTGGAGTGTTAACGGGAGGTATGGCTACACCTTC. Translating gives CAWSVNGRYGYTF.

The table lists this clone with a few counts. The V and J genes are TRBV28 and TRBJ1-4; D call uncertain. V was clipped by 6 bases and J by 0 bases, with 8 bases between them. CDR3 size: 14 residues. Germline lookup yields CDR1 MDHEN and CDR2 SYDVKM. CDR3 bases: TGTGCCAGCAGCCGCCACTCAACTAATGAAAAACTGTTTTTT. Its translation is CASSRHSTNEKLFF.

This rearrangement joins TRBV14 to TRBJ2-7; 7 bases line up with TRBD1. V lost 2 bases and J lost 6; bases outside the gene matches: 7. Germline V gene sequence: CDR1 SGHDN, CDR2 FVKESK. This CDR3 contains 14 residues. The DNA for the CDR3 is TGTGCCAGCAGCCAAAACAGGGGCTACGGCGAGCAGTACTTC. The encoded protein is CASSQNRGYGEQYF.

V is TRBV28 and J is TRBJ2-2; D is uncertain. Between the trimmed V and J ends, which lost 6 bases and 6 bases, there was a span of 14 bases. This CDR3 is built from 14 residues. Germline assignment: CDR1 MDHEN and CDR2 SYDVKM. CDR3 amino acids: CASSPPRKAGELFF. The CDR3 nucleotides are TGTGCCAGCAGCCCACCCCGCAAGGCCGGGGAGCTGTTTTTT.

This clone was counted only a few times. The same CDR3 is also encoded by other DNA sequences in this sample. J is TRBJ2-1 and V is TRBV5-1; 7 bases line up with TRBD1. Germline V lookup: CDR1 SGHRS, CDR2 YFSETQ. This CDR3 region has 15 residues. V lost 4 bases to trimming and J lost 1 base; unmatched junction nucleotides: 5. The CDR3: CASSVDRVSYNEQFF. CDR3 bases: TGCGCCAGCAGCGTAGACAGGGTTTCCTACAATGAGCAGTTCTTC.